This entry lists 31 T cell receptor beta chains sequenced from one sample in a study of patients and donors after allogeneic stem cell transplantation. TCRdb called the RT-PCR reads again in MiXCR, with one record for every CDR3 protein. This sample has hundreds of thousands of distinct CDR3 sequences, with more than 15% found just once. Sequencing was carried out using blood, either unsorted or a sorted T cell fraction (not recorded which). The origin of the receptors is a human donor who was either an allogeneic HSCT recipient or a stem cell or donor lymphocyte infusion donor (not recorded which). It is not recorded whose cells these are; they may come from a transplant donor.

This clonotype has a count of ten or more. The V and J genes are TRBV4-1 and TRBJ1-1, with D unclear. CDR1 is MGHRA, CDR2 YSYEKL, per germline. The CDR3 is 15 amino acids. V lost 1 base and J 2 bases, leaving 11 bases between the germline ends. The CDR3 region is CASSQGAAYNTEAFF. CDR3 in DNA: TGCGCCAGCAGCCAAGGGGCAGCATACAACACTGAAGCTTTCTTT.

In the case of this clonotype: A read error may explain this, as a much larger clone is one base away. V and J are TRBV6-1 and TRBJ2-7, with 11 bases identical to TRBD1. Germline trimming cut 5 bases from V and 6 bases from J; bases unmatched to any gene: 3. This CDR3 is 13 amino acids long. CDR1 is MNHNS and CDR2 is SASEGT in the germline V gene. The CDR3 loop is CASSTGTGGEQYF. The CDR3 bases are TGTGCCAGCAGTACCGGGACAGGGGGCGAGCAGTACTTC.

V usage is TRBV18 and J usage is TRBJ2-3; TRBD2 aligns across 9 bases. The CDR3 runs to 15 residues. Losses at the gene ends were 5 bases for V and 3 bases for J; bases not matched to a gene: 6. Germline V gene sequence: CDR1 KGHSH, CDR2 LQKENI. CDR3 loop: CASSTGSGRTDTQYF. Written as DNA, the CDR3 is TGTGCCAGCTCAACGGGTAGCGGGAGAACAGATACGCAGTATTTT.

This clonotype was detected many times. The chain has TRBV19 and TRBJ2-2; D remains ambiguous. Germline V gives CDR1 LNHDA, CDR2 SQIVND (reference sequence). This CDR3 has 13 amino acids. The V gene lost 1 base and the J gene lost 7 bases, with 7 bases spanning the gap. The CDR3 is CASSIVAGGELFF. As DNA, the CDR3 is TGTGCCAGTAGTATAGTAGCCGGCGGGGAGCTGTTTTTT.

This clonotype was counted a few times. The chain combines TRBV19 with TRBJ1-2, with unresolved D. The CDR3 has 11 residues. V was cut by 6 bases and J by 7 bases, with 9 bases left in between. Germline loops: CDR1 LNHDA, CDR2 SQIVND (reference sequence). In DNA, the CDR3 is TGTGCCAGTAGGGATATTTTTGGCTACACCTTC. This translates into CASRDIFGYTF.

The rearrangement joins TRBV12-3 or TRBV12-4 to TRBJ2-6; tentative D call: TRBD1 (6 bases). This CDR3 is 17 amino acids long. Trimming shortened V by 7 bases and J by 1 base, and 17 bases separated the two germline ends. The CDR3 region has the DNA TGTGCCAGCATCATTTCCGGGACATTGTCTGGGGCCAACGTCCTGACTTTC. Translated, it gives CASIISGTLSGANVLTF.

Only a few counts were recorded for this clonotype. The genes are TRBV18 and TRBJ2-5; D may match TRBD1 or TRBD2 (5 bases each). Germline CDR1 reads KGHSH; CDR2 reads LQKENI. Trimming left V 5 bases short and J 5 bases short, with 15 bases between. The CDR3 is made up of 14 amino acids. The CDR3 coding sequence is TGTGCCAGCTCAGGGGGATTCCGTTCGGAGACCCAGTACTTC. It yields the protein CASSGGFRSETQYF.

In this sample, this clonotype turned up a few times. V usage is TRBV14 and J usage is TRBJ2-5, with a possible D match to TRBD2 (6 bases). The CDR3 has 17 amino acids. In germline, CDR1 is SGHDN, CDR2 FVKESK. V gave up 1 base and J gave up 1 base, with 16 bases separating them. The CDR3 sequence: CASSQGYGRMVQETQYF. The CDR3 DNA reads TGTGCCAGCAGCCAAGGGTATGGGAGGATGGTCCAAGAGACCCAGTACTTC.

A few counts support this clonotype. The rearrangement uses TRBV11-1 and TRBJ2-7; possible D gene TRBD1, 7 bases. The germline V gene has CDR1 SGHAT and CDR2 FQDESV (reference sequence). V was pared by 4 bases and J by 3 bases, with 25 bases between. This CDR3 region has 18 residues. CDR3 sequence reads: CASSSPSPSRQGGYEQYF. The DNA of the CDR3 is TGTGCCAGCAGCTCCCCTTCCCCCTCCCGGCAGGGGGGCTACGAGCAGTACTTC.

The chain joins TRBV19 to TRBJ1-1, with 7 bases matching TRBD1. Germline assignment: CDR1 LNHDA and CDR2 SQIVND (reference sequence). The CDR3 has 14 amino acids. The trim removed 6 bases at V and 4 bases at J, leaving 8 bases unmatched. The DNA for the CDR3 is TGTGCCAGTAGAAAGGGGGCGCAAGGCACTGAAGCTTTCTTT. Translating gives CASRKGAQGTEAFF.

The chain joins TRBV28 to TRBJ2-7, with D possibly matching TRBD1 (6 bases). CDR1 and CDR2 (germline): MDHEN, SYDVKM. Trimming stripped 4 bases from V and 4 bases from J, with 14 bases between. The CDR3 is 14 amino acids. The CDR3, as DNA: TGTGCCAGCAGTTCAGGGGCGGTAGAGTACGAGCAGTACTTC. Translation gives CASSSGAVEYEQYF.

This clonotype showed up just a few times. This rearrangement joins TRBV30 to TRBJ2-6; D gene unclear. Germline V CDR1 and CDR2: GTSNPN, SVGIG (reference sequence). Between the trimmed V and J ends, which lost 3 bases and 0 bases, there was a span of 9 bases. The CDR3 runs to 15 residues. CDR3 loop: CAWRRTGSGANVLTF. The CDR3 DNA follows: TGTGCCTGGAGAAGGACCGGCTCTGGGGCCAACGTCCTGACTTTC. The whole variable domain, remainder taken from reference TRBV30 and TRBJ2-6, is SQTIHQWPATLVQPVGSPLSLECTVEGTSNPNLYWYRQAAGRGLQLLFYSVGIGQISSEVPQNLSASRPQDRQFILSSKKLLLSDSGFYLCAWRRTGSGANVLTFGAGSRLTVL.

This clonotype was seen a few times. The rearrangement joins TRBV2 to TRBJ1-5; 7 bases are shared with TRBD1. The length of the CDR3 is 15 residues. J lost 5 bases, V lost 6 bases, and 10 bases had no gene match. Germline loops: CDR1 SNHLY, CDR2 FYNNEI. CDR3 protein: CASRPRQGTDQPQHF. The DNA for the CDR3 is TGTGCCAGCAGACCCCGACAGGGAACCGATCAGCCCCAGCATTTT.

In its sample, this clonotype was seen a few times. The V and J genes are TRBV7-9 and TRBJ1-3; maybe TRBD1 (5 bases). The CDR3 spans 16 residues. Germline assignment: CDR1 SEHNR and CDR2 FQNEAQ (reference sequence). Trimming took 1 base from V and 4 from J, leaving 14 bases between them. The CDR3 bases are TGTGCCAGCAGCTTAGGACAGCGCCTTGGGGGAAACACCATATATTTT. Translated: CASSLGQRLGGNTIYF.

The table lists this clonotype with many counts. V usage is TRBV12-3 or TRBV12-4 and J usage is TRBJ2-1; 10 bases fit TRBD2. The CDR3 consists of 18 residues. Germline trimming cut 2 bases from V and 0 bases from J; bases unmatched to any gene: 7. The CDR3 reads CASSLRLAGASSYNEQFF. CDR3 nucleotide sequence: TGTGCCAGCAGTTTAAGGCTAGCGGGAGCGAGCTCCTACAATGAGCAGTTCTTC.

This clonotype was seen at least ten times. CDR3 in DNA: TGTGCCACAAACTCGAGGGGAAATACGCAGTATTTT. Its translation is CATNSRGNTQYF. The V gene is TRBV10-3, the J gene TRBJ2-3; D possibly uses TRBD1 or TRBD2 (5 bases each). The CDR3 length is 12 residues. Trimming took off 10 bases at V and 7 bases at J, with 15 bases between the two ends. Germline V gene lookup returns CDR1 ENHRY and CDR2 SYGVKD.

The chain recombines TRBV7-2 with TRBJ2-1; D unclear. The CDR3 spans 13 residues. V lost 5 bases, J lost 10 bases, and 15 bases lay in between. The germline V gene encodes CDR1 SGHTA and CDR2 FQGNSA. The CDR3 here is CASSAVFSREQFF. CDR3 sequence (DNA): TGTGCCAGCAGCGCCGTTTTTTCGAGGGAGCAGTTCTTC.

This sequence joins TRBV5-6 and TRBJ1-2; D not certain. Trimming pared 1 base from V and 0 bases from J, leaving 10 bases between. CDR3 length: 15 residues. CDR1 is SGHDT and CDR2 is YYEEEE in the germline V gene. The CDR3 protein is CASSLKWWPNYGYTF. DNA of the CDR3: TGTGCCAGCAGCTTGAAGTGGTGGCCTAACTATGGCTACACCTTC.

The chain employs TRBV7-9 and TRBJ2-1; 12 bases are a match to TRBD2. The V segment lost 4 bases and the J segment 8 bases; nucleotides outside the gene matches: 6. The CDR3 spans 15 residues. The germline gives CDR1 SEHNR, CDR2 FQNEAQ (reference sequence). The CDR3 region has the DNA TGTGCCAGCAGCTACGGACTAGCGGGAAAAGATGAGCAGTTCTTC. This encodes CASSYGLAGKDEQFF.

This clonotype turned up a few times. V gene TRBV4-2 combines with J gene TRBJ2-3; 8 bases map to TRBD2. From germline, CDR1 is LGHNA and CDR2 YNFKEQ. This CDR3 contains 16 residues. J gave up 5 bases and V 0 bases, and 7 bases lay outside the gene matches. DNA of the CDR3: TGTGCCAGCAGCCAAGACGGCGGGAGGTGGGAAGATACGCAGTATTTT. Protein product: CASSQDGGRWEDTQYF.

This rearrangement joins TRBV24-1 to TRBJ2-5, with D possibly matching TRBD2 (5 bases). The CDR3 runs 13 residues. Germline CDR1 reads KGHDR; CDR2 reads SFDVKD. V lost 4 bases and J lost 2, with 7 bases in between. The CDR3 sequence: CATSEPGQETQYF. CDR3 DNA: TGTGCCACCAGTGAACCGGGGCAAGAGACCCAGTACTTC.

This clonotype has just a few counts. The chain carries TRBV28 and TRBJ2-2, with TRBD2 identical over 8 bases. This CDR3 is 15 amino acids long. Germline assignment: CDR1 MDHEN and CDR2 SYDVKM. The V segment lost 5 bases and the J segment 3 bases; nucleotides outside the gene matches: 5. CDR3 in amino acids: CASSRGGVDTGELFF. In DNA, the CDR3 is TGTGCCAGCAGTCGGGGGGGTGTCGACACCGGGGAGCTGTTTTTT. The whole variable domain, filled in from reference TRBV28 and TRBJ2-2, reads DVKVTQSSRYLVKRTGEKVFLECVQDMDHENMFWYRQDPGLGLRLIYFSYDVKMKEKGDIPEGYSVSREKKERFSLILESASTNQTSMYLCASSRGGVDTGELFFGEGSRLTVL.

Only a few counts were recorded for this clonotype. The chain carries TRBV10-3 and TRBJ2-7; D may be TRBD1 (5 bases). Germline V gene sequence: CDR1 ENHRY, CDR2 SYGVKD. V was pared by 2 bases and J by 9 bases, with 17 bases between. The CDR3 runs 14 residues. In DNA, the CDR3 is TGTGCCATCAGTGAGCCAAGGGGCCGTAGGGGGCAGTACTTC. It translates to CAISEPRGRRGQYF.

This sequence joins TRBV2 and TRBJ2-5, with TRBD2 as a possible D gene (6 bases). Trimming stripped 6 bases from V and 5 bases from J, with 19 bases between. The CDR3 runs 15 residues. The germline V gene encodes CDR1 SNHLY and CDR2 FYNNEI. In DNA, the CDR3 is TGTGCCAGCAGCCTCGGACTATCCCCCGGGGAGACCCAGTACTTC. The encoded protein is CASSLGLSPGETQYF.

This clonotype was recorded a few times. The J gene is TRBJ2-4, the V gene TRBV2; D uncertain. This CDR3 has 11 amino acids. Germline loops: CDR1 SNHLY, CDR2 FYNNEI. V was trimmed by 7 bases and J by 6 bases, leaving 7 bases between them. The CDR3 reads CASKTGNIQYF. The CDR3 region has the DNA TGTGCCAGCAAAACGGGAAACATTCAGTACTTC.

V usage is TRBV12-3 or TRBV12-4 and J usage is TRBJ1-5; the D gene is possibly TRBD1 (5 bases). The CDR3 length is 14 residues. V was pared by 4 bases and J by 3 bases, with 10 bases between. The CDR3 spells CASSYTGTNQPQHF. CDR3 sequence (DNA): TGTGCCAGCAGTTATACGGGGACCAATCAGCCCCAGCATTTT.

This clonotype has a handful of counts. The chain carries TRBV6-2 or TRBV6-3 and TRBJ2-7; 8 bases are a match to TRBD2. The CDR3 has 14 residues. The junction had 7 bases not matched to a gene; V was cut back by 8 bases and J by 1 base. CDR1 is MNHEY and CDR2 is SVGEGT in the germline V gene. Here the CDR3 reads CASGRGGSSYEQYF. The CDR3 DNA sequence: TGTGCCAGCGGCCGGGGGGGAAGTTCCTACGAGCAGTACTTC.

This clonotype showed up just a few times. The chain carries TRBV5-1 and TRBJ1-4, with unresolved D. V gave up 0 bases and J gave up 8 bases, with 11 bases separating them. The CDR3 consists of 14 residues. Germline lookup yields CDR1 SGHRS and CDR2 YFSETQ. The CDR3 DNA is TGCGCCAGCAGCTTGGCCGAGGGTCGGGAAAAACTGTTTTTT. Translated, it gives CASSLAEGREKLFF.

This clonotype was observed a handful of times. CDR3 region: CASSFPGGQETQYF. DNA of the CDR3: TGTGCCAGCAGTTTCCCGGGGGGTCAAGAGACCCAGTACTTC. V and J are TRBV12-3 or TRBV12-4 and TRBJ2-5; 7 bases are shared with TRBD2. This CDR3 spans 14 amino acids. Unmatched junction bases numbered 3, after V lost 3 bases and J lost 2 bases.

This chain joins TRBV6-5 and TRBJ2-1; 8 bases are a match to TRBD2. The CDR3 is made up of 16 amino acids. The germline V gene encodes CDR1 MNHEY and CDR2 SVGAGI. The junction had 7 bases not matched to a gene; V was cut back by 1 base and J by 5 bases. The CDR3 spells CASSYFRGGPDNEQFF. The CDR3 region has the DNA TGTGCCAGCAGTTACTTTCGGGGGGGGCCGGACAATGAGCAGTTCTTC.

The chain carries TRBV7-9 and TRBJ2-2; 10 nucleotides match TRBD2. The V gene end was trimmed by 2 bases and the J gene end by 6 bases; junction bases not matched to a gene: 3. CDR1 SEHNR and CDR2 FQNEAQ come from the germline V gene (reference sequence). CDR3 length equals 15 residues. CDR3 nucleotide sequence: TGTGCCAGCAGCTTATCTAGCGGGAGACCCGGGGAGCTGTTTTTT. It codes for CASSLSSGRPGELFF.